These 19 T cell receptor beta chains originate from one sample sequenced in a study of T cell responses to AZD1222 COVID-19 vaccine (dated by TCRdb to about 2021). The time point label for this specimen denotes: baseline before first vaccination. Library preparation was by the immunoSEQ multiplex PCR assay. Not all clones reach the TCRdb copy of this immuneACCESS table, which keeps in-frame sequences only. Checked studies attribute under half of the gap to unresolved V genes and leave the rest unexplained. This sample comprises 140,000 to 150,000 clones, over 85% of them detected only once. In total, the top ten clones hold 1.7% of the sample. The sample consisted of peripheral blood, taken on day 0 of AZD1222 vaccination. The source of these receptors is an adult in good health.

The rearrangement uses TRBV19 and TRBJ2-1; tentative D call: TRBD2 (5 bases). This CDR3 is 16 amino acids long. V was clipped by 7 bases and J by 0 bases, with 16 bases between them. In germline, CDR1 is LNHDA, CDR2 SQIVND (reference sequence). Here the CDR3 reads CASTPGYTSSYNEQFF. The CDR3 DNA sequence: TGTGCCAGTACCCCGGGATACACGAGCTCCTACAATGAGCAGTTCTTC.

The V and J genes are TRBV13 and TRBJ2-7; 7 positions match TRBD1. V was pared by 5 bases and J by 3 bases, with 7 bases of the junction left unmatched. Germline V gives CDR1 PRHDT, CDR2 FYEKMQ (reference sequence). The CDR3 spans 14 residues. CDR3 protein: CASSSHRGNYEQYF. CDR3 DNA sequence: TGTGCCAGCAGCAGTCACAGGGGAAACTACGAGCAGTACTTC.

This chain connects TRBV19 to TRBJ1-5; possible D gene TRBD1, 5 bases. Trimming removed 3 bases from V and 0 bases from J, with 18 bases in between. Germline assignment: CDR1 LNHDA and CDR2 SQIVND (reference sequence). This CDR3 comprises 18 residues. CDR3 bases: TGTGCCAGTAGTATCCCGGGACGGTGGGACTCTAGCAATCAGCCCCAGCATTTT. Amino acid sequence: CASSIPGRWDSSNQPQHF.

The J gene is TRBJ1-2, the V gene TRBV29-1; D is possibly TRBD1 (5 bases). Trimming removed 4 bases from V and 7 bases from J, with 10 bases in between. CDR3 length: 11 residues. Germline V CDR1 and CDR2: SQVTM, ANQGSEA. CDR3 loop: CSVVRGSGYTF. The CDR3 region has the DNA TGCAGCGTTGTTAGGGGAAGTGGCTACACCTTC.

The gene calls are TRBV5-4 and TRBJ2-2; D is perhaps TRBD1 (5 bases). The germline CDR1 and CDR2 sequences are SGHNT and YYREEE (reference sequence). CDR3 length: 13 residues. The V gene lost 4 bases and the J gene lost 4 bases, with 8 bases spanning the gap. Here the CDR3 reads CASSQGFTGELFF. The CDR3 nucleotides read TGTGCCAGCAGCCAGGGATTCACCGGGGAGCTGTTTTTT.

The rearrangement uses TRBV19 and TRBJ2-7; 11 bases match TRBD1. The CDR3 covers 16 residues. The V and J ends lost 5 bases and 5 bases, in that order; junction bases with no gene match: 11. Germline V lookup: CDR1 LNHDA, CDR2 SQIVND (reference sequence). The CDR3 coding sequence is TGTGCCAGTAGTTTTCCCTCCGGACAGGGGGCTAACGAGCAGTACTTC. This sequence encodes CASSFPSGQGANEQYF.

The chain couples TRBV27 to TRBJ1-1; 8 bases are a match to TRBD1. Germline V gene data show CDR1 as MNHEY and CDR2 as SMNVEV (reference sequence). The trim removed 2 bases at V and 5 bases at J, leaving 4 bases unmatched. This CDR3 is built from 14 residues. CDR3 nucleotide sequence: TGTGCCAGCAGTTTAATCCAGGGGGCGACTGAAGCTTTCTTT. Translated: CASSLIQGATEAFF.

Here the CDR3 reads CASSLEQPPYEQYF. The CDR3 DNA reads TGCGCCAGCAGCTTGGAACAGCCCCCCTACGAGCAGTACTTC. The chain joins TRBV5-1 to TRBJ2-7; D uncertain. The V end lost 0 bases, the J end lost 2 bases, and 9 bases lay between the germline ends. The germline CDR1 and CDR2 sequences are SGHRS and YFSETQ. The CDR3 length is 14 residues.

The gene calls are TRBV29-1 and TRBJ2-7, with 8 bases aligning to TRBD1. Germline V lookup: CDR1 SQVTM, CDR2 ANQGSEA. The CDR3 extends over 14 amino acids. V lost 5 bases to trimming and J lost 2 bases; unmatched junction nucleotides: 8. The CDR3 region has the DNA TGCAGCGTTAGGGTCGGACAGGGCGCCTACGAGCAGTACTTC. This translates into CSVRVGQGAYEQYF.

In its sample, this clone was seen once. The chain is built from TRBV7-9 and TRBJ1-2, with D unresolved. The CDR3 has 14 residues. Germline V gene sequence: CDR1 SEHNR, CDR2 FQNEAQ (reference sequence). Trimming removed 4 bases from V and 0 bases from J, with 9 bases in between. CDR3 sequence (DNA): TGTGCCAGCAGCTCTTGGGCGACTAACTATGGCTACACCTTC. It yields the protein CASSSWATNYGYTF.

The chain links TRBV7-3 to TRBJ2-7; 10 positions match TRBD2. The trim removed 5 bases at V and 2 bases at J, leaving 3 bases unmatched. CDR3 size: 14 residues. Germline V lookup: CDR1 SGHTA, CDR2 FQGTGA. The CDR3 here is CASSRLAGAYEQYF. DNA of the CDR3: TGTGCCAGCAGCCGTCTAGCGGGAGCCTACGAGCAGTACTTC.

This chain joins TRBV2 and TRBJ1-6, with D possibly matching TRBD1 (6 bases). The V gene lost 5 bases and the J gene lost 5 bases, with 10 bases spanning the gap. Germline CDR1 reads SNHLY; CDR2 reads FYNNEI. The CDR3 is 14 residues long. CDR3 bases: TGTGCCAGCAGTTCACAGGGAAATAATTCACCCCTCCACTTT. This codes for CASSSQGNNSPLHF.

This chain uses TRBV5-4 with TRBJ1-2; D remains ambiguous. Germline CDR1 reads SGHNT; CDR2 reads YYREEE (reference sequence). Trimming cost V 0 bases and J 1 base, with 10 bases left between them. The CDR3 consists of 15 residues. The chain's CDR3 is CASSLERLLNYGYTF. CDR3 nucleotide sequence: TGTGCCAGCAGCTTGGAAAGGTTACTTAACTATGGCTACACCTTC.

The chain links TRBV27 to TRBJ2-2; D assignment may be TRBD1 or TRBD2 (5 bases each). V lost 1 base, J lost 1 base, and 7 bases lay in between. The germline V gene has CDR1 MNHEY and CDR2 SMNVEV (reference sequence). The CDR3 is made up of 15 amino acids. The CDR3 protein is CASSLLRGNTGELFF. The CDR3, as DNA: TGTGCCAGCAGTTTATTGAGGGGGAACACCGGGGAGCTGTTTTTT.

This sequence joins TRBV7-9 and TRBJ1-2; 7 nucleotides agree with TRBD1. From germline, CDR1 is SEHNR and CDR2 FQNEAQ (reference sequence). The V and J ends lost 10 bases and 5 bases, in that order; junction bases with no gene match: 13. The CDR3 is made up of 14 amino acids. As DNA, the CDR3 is TGTGCCACCACTGGGAAGGGGGCCCCTTATGGCTACACCTTC. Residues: CATTGKGAPYGYTF. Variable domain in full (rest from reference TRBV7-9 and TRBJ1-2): DTGVSQNPRHKITKRGQNVTFRCDPISEHNRLYWYRQTLGQGPEFLTYFQNEAQLEKSRLLSDRFSAERPKGSFSTLEIQRTEQGDSAMYLCATTGKGAPYGYTFGSGTRLTVV.

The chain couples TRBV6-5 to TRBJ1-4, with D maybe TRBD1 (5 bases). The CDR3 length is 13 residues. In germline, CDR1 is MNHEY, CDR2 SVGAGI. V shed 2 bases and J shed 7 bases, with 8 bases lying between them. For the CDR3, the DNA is TGTGCCAGCAGTTACAATGGGGGTGAAAAACTGTTTTTT. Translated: CASSYNGGEKLFF.

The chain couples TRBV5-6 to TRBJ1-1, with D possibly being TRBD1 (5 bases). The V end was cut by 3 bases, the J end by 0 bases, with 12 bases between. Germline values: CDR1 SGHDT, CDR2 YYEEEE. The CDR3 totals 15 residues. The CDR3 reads CASSWGSWVNTEAFF. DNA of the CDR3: TGTGCCAGCAGCTGGGGGTCCTGGGTGAACACTGAAGCTTTCTTT. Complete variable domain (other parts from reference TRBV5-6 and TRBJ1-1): DAGVTQSPTHLIKTRGQQVTLRCSPKSGHDTVSWYQQALGQGPQFIFQYYEEEERQRGNFPDRFSGHQFPNYSSELNVNALLLGDSALYLCASSWGSWVNTEAFFGQGTRLTVV.

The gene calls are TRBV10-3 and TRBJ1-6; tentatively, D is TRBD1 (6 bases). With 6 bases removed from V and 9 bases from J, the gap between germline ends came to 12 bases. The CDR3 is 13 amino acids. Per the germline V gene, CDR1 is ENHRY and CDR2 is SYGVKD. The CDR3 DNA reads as TGTGCCATCAGGGCGGACAGTTTTTCACCCCTCCACTTT. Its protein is CAIRADSFSPLHF.

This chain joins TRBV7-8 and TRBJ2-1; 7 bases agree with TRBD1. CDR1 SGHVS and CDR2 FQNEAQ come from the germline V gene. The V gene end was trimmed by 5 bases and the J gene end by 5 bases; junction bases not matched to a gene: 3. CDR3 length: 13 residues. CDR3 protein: CASSDRVHNEQFF. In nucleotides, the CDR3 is TGTGCCAGCAGCGACAGGGTCCACAATGAGCAGTTCTTC.